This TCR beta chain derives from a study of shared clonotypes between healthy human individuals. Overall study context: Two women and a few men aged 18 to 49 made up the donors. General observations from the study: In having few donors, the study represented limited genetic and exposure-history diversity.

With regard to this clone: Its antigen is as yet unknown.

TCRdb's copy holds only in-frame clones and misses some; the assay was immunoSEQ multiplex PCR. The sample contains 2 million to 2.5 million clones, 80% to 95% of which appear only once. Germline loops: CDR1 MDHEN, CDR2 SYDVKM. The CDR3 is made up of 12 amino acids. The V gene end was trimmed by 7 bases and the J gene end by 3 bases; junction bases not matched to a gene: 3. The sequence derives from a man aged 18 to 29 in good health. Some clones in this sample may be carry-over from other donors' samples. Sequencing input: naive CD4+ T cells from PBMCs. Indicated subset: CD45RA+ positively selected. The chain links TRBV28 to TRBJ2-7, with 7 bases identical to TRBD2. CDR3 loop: CASTASGYEQYF. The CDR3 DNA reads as TGTGCCAGCACGGCTAGCGGCTACGAGCAGTACTTC.